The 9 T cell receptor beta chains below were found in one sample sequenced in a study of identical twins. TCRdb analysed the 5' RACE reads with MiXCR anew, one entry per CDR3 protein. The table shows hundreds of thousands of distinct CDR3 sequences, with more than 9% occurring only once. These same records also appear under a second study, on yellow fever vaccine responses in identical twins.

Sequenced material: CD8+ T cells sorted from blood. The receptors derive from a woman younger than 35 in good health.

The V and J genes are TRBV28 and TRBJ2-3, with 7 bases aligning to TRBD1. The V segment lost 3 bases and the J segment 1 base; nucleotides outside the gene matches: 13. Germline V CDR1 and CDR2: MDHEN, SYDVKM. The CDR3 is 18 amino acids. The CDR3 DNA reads TGTGCCAGCAGTTTTAAGTCCGTCGACAGGGCTGGCACAGATACGCAGTATTTT. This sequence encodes CASSFKSVDRAGTDTQYF.

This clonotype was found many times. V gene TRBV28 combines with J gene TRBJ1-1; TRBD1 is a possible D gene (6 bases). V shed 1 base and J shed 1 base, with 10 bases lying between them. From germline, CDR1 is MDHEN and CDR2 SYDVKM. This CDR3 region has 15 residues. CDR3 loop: CASSLSGRGNTEAFF. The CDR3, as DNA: TGTGCCAGCAGTTTATCCGGCAGGGGGAACACTGAAGCTTTCTTT.

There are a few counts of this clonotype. Here the CDR3 reads CASSQGQGPYYEQYV. CDR3 bases: TGCGCCAGCAGCCAGGGACAGGGGCCCTACTACGAGCAGTACGTC. The rearrangement joins TRBV4-1 to TRBJ2-7; 10 bases agree with TRBD1. The length of the CDR3 is 15 residues. V was pared by 3 bases and J by 3 bases, with 5 bases of the junction left unmatched. Germline V gene data show CDR1 as MGHRA and CDR2 as YSYEKL.

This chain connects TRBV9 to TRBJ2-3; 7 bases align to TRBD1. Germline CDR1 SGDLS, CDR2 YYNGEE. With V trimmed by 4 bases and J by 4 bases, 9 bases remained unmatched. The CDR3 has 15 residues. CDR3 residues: CASSLKTGWPDTQYF. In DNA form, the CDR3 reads TGTGCCAGCAGCCTAAAGACAGGGTGGCCAGATACGCAGTATTTT. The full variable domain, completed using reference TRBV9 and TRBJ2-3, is DSGVTQTPKHLITATGQRVTLRCSPRSGDLSVYWYQQSLDQGLQFLIQYYNGEERAKGNILERFSAQQFPDLHSELNLSSLELGDSALYFCASSLKTGWPDTQYFGPGTRLTVL.

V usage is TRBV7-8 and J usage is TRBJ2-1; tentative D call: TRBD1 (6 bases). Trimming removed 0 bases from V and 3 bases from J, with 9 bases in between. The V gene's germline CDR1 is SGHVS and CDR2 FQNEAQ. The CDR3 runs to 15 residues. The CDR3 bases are TGTGCCAGCAGCTTAGCTGGGGGCCGCTACAATGAGCAGTTCTTC. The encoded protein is CASSLAGGRYNEQFF.

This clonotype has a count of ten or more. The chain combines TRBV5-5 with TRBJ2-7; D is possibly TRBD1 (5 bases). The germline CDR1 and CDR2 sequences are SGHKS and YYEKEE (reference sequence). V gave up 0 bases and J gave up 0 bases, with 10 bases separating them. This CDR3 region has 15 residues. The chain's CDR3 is CASSLGQSSSYEQYV. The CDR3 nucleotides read TGTGCCAGCAGCTTGGGACAGAGCAGCTCCTACGAGCAGTACGTC.

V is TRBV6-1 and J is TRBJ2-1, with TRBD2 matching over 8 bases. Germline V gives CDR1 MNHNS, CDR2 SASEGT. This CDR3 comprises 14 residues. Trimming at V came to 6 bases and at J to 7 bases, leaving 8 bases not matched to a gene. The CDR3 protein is CASRDPGLGNEQFF. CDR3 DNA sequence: TGTGCCAGCAGAGATCCGGGACTAGGGAATGAGCAGTTCTTC.

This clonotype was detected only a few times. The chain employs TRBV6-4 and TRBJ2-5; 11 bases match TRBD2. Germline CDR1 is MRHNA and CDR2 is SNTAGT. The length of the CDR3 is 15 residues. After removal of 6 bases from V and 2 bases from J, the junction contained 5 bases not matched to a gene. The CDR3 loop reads CASRLAGAFQETQYF. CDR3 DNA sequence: TGTGCCAGCAGACTAGCGGGGGCTTTTCAAGAGACCCAGTACTTC.

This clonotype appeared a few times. The DNA of the CDR3 is TGTGCCACCAGTGACCAGGACAGCGAATACTTGTACGAGCAGTACTTC. Protein product: CATSDQDSEYLYEQYF. The chain uses TRBV24-1 and TRBJ2-7, with D perhaps TRBD1 (6 bases). This CDR3 has 16 amino acids. V gave up 4 bases and J gave up 4 bases, with 19 bases separating them. The germline V gene encodes CDR1 KGHDR and CDR2 SFDVKD.